The clone carrying this T cell receptor beta chain was counted only a few times. The target antigen is unknown. This sample was included in a study of early T cells in non-severe SARS-CoV-2 infection. The CDR3 spans 13 residues. Germline V CDR1 and CDR2: MNHEY, SMNVEV (reference sequence). V dropped 1 base and J dropped 8 bases, with 11 bases sitting between them. TCRdb processed the 5' RACE reads anew with MiXCR; each CDR3 protein has one entry. The table lists around 46,000 distinct CDR3 sequences, roughly 10% of them singletons, with about a fifth in the top ten. Study-level points and caveats: VDJdb matches were skewed toward anti-spike CD8 T cell responses.

Source material: whole blood. The source of this sequence is an adult who was a healthcare worker with PCR-confirmed SARS-CoV-2 infection or an uninfected control (not recorded which). This chain joins TRBV27 and TRBJ1-2; no definite D call. The CDR3 sequence: CASSLLYGSGYTF. The CDR3 region has the DNA TGTGCCAGCAGTTTATTATACGGGAGCGGCTACACCTTC.